A selection of T cell receptor beta chains follows, all from one sample in a study of OX40 agonist ivuxolimab in advanced cancers. The table came from immunoSEQ multiplex PCR; TCRdb's copy has only in-frame clones and leaves some out. Here the sample spans 50,000 to 65,000 clones, 87% being singletons. The input for sequencing was CD4+ or CD8+ T cells sorted from blood, taken in a trial of the OX40 agonist ivuxolimab. The receptors shown here come from an adult with an advanced solid tumor such as melanoma, head and neck, liver or kidney cancer. CDR3s leave out the opening cysteine and the closing phenylalanine or tryptophan.

j_call cdr3_length v_call cdr3_aa
TRBJ2-7 12 TRBV11-2 ASSLGGALYEQY
TRBJ2-1 11 TRBV6-1 ASNQREGLEQF
TRBJ2-3 13 TRBV5-1 ASSLELRSADTQY
TRBJ2-7 12 TRBV7-9 ASSLFTGNDEQY
TRBJ2-7 15 TRBV5-8 ASSNFGLAGGGSEQY
TRBJ2-5 12 TRBV19 ASTPTGGGETQY
TRBJ2-7 16 TRBV23-1 ASSQPTHRDREFYEQY
TRBJ2-1 13 TRBV6-6 ASRNPLPLGNEQF
TRBJ1-1 12 TRBV19 ASSMRYQNTEAF
TRBJ2-7 13 TRBV9 ASSVSPSSGYEQY
TRBJ2-7 15 TRBV11-2 ASRGLAGGPGSYEQY
TRBJ2-7 14 TRBV18 ASSQSTSGIGYEQY
TRBJ2-7 12 TRBV11-2 ASSLVRGSYEQY
TRBJ2-1 14 TRBV11-3 ASSRRLAGGSDEQF
TRBJ2-7 14 TRBV9 ASSVEPGHSPTEQY
TRBJ2-7 12 TRBV11-1 ASSRDPGVYEQY
TRBJ2-1 14 TRBV7-2 ASSPNPAGLGNEQF